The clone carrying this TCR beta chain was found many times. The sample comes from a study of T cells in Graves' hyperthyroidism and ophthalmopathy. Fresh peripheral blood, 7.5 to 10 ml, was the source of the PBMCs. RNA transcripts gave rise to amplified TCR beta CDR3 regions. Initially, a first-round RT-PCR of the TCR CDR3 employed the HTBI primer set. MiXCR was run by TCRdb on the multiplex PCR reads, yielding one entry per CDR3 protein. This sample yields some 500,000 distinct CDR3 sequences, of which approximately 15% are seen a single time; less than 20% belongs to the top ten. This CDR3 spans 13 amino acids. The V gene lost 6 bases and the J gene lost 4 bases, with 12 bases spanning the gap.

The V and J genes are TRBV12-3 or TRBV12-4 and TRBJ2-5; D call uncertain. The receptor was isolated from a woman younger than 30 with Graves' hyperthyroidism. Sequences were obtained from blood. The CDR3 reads CASSQQRRETQYF. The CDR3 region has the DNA TGTGCCAGCAGCCAACAACGAAGAGAGACCCAGTACTTC.